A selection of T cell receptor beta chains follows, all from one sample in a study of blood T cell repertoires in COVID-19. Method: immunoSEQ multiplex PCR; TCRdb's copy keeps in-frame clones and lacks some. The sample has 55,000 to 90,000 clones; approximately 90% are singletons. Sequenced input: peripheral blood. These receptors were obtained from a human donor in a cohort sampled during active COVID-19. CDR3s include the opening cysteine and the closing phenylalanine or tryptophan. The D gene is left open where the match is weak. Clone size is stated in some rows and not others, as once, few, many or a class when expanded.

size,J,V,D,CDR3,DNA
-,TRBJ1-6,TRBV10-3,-,CAIGDYSPLHF,TGTGCCATCGGTGACTATTCACCCCTCCACTTT
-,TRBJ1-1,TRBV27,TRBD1,CASSLSRGGNTEAFF,TGTGCCAGCAGTTTATCCCGAGGGGGCAACACTGAAGCTTTCTTT
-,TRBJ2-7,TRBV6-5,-,CASRDLGGASYEQYF,TGTGCCAGCCGGGATCTCGGAGGGGCATCCTACGAGCAGTACTTC
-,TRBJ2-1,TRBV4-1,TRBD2,CASSLTGAGKHNEQFF,TGCGCCAGCAGCCTGACCGGAGCGGGGAAACACAATGAGCAGTTCTTC
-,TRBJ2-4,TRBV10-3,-,CAISESSVAAKNIQYF,TGTGCCATCAGTGAGTCGAGCGTCGCGGCCAAAAACATTCAGTACTTC
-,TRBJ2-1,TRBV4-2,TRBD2,CASSQGGMGLADSYNEQFF,TGTGCCAGCAGCCAAGGGGGGATGGGACTAGCGGACTCCTACAATGAGCAGTTCTTC
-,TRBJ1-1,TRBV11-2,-,CASSSQNPPVYTEAFF,TGTGCCAGCAGCTCCCAAAACCCCCCGGTTTACACTGAAGCTTTCTTT
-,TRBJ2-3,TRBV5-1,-,CASSPGDTTDTQYF,TGCGCCAGCAGTCCAGGGGATACCACAGATACGCAGTATTTT
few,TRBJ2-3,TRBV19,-,CASSTPGPTGDTQYF,TGTGCCAGTAGTACTCCGGGTCCAACAGGCGATACGCAGTATTTT
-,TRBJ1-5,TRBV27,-,CASGEQGYQPQHF,TGTGCCAGCGGGGAACAGGGTTACCAGCCCCAGCATTTT